This T cell receptor (beta chain) stems from a study of cytomegalovirus exposure and HLA in healthy donors. The CDR3 has 15 amino acids. Looked up from germline, CDR1 is LNHDA and CDR2 is SQIVND (reference sequence). Trimming took 7 bases from V and 3 from J; bases not matched to a gene: 7. Vbeta (60) and Jbeta (13) primers were used in the PCR. Libraries were prepared by immunoSEQ multiplex PCR; TCRdb keeps only in-frame clonotypes and omits some of them. In the table there are about 130,000 clones, roughly 80% of which are singletons. J is TRBJ2-1 and V is TRBV19, with 9 bases that match TRBD2. The material sequenced was PBMCs. This TCR came from a woman aged 40 to 50 in good health and CMV-seropositive. The CDR3 coding sequence is TGTGCCAGTAATGGCGGGGGGGCCTTCTACAATGAGCAGTTCTTC. The encoded protein is CASNGGGAFYNEQFF.